The sequence of this T cell receptor beta chain was determined in a study of T cells in Graves' hyperthyroidism and ophthalmopathy. Study outcomes and limitations: Model-based prediction identified ophthalmopathy a median 6.5 months prior to its onset. Researchers found most expanded thyroid clonotypes above 0.001 in blood as well.

The CDR3 totals 13 residues. The V and J ends lost 3 bases and 7 bases, in that order; junction bases with no gene match: 8. Germline assignment: CDR1 DFQATT and CDR2 SNEGSKA (reference sequence). RNA transcripts were the template for amplifying TCR beta CDR3 regions. Using the HTBI primer set, a first-round RT-PCR was run on the TCR CDR3. TCRdb redid the calling of the multiplex PCR reads with MiXCR, one entry per CDR3 protein. The data hold roughly 840,000 distinct CDR3 sequences, with about 38% observed a single time. In regard to this clonotype: The target antigen is unknown.

The sample consisted of blood. This receptor was identified in a man in his late teens or twenties with Graves' hyperthyroidism. J is TRBJ2-5 and V is TRBV20-1; 7 positions agree with TRBD1. CDR3 sequence reads: CSARTGSPWTQYF. In nucleotides, the CDR3 is TGCAGTGCTAGGACAGGGTCTCCGTGGACCCAGTACTTC.